This T cell receptor (beta chain) originates from a study of blood T cell repertoires in COVID-19. The wider study: The United States, Italy and Spain provided the acute and convalescent COVID-19 samples. From T cells, B-cell-depleted T cells, or PBMCs came the material, which was cDNA or gDNA.

Methods used by the authors: Amplification of reference gene primers was used by the study to estimate nucleated cell counts. Assay used: immunoSEQ multiplex PCR; TCRdb lists only in-frame clones, some missing. V and J calls and clone size follow that table, whereas D and trimming were derived from the DNA. The sample contains tens of thousands of clones, 86% of which appear only once. This clone was found once. At one end, the junction sequence differs from germline, possibly due to a read error. Germline values: CDR1 LNHDA, CDR2 SQIVND (reference sequence). This CDR3 has 15 residues. This chain uses TRBV19 with TRBJ2-7, with TRBD1 matching 10 bases. The specimen sequenced was peripheral blood. The clonotype comes from a man older than 75 with active COVID-19. The CDR3 region is CASSRDRGRTYEQCF. Here the CDR3 DNA reads TGTGCCAGTAGCAGGGACAGGGGTCGAACCTACGAGCAGTGCTTC.